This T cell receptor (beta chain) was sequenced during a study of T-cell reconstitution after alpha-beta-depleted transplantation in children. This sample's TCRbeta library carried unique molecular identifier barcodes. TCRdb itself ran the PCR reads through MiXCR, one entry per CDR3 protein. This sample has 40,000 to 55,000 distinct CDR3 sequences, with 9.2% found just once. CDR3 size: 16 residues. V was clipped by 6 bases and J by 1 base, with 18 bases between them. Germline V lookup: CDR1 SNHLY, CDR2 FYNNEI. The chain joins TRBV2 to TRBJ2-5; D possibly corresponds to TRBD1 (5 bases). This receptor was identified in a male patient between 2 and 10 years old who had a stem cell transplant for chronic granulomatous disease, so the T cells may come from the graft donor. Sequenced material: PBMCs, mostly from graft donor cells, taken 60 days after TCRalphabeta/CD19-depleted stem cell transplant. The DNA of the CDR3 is TGTGCCAGCAGGGGTAGACAGAACCCCAGCCAAGAGACCCAGTACTTC. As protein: CASRGRQNPSQETQYF.